The 2 T cell receptor beta chains in this list originate from one sample, sequenced in a study of T cell clonality in common variable immunodeficiency. The table came from immunoSEQ multiplex PCR; TCRdb's copy has only in-frame clones and leaves some out. This record lists more than 35,000 clones, none seen once only, and the top ten clones contain about 1%. Sequencing was carried out using peripheral blood mononuclear cells. These TCRs come from a person between 18 and 70 years old in good health.

Notes on this clone: The missing CDR3 end, 3 residues past where the read stops, is filled in from the germline J gene. The chain joins TRBV6-1 to TRBJ2-7; possibly TRBD1 for D (6 bases). Germline V CDR1 and CDR2: MNHNS, SASEGT. Trimming removed 0 bases at V and 4 bases at J, with 7 bases between. The CDR3 is 13 amino acids. The CDR3 here is CASSEAGQYEQYF. The CDR3 DNA, read in part, is TGTGCCAGCAGTGAAGCCGGACAGTACGAG.

This clone was detected many times. The sequenced fragment ends 3 residues before the CDR3 boundary, so the rest is inferred from the germline J gene. The rearrangement links TRBV20-1 to TRBJ2-7; 8 bases fit TRBD1. The CDR3 totals 12 residues. Losses at the gene ends were 3 bases for V and 2 bases for J; bases not matched to a gene: 0. The V gene's germline CDR1 is DFQATT and CDR2 SNEGSKA (reference sequence). The CDR3 reads CSARDRAYEQYF. CDR3 DNA, as far as it was read: TGCAGTGCTAGGGACAGGGCCTACGAG.